This TCR beta chain was documented in a study of blood T cell repertoires in COVID-19 (dated by TCRdb to about 2020). As for the study more broadly: Samples from collaborators originated in the United States, Italy and Spain and spanned both the acute and convalescent phases of COVID-19. The repertoires were released in a freely available public database meant as a resource for research on the immune response to SARS-CoV-2. The samples were drawn from two sources: the first 160 participants of the ongoing ImmuneRACE study, and 1,000 to 1,500 subjects contributed by 6 global collaborators. Nearly every sample came with metadata listing a de-identified subject ID, COVID-19 status, age in years and sex. HLA class I and class II types, where available, came from metadata supplied by the sample provider rather than from assay-based typing. Subjects who had been exposed to COVID-19, were actively infected with it, or had recovered from it provided the deeply sampled blood TCRbeta repertoires that made up the dataset. The prospective study material was composed of cDNA or gDNA derived from T cells, B-cell-depleted T cells, or PBMCs.

The immunoSEQ Assay, a bias-controlled multiplex PCR, was used to amplify TCRbeta CDR3 regions from genomic DNA. The study's processing was this. The number of nucleated cells in each sample was estimated by amplification of reference gene primers within the assay. Sequence reads were collapsed and filtered to measure the absolute abundance of every unique TCRbeta CDR3 rearrangement. For each sample, productive Simpson clonality was calculated as the square root of Simpson's diversity index over productive rearrangements. TCRdb carries this immuneACCESS record with in-frame sequences only. Its versions omit some clonotypes, under half of them owing to an unresolved V gene in the studies checked, with the rest unexplained. V and J calls plus clone size are reproduced from that table; the DNA served to infer D and trimming. In all, the sample holds 390,000 or so clones, and around four fifths of those were seen once. The ten most abundant clones make up approximately 5% of the sample.

In regard to this clone: Its antigen target is currently unknown. Base qualities are not provided; no much larger clone lies one nucleotide away.

Participants in the prospective study were aged roughly 18 to 100 years, lived in 24 United States geographic areas, and enrolled through a virtual design. To assign participants to cohorts, the prospective study relied on clinical history that participants themselves reported in a screening survey and a study questionnaire. For ImmuneRACE Cohort 3, a participant was defined as recovered based on two consecutive negative NP/OP PCR tests, clearance by a healthcare professional, or resolution of symptoms. In the prospective study, mobile phlebotomists collected whole blood, serum and a nasopharyngeal or oropharyngeal swab from each participant. Additional blood draws and questionnaires over an approximately 2-month period could optionally be provided by prospective study participants. Blood samples from the prospective study were shipped frozen or at room temperature prior to DNA extraction. Relative to germline, V is missing 4 bases and J is missing 7 bases, with 9 bases of the junction outside any gene match. The germline V gene encodes CDR1 SEHNR and CDR2 FQNEAQ (reference sequence). Reading from cysteine to phenylalanine, the CDR3 counts 14 amino acids. CDR3 DNA only is kept here, 42 bases in frame from base 1.

Here is what the overall study found, with its caveats: Clinical and demographic metadata were provided uncurated, with the amount varying by source and participant.

This sequence uses TRBV7-9 and TRBJ2-7, and 8 junctional nucleotides match TRBD2. The sequencing input was PBMCs or T cells enriched from blood (not recorded which). The TCR originated in a woman aged 50 to 60 who had recovered from COVID-19. CDR3 protein: CASSSTSGGGEQYF. The nucleotides are TGTGCCAGCAGCTCTACTAGCGGAGGGGGAGAGCAGTACTTC.